This T cell receptor (beta chain) appears in the sequencing data of a study of blood T cell repertoires in COVID-19. Germline trimming cut 4 bases from V and 2 bases from J; bases unmatched to any gene: 5. This CDR3 region has 15 residues. Germline V gives CDR1 SEHNR, CDR2 FQNEAQ (reference sequence). Libraries were prepared by immunoSEQ multiplex PCR; TCRdb keeps only in-frame clonotypes and omits some of them. The sample holds 70,000 to 95,000 clones, around nine tenths seen once. The gene calls are TRBV7-9 and TRBJ2-7; 10 bases agree with TRBD1. The receptor was isolated from an older man with active or convalescent COVID-19. Sequencing input: peripheral blood. As DNA, the CDR3 is TGTGCCAGCAGCTCGGGACAGGGGTCCACCTACGAGCAGTACTTC. Translation gives CASSSGQGSTYEQYF. Using reference TRBV7-9 and TRBJ2-7 for the parts outside the CDR3, the full variable domain is DTGVSQNPRHKITKRGQNVTFRCDPISEHNRLYWYRQTLGQGPEFLTYFQNEAQLEKSRLLSDRFSAERPKGSFSTLEIQRTEQGDSAMYLCASSSGQGSTYEQYFGPGTRLTVT.